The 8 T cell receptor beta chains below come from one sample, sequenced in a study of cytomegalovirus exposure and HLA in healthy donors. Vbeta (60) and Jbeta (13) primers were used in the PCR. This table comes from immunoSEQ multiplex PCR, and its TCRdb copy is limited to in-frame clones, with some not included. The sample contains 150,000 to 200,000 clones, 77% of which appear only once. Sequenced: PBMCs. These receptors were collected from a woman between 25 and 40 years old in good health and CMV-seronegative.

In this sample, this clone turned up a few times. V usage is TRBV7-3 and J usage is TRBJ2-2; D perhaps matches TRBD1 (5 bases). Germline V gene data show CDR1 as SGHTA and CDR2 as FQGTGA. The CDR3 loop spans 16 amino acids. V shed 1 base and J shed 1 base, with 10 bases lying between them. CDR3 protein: CASSLRATGNTGELFF. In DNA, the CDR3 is TGTGCCAGCAGCTTAAGGGCCACAGGGAACACCGGGGAGCTGTTTTTT.

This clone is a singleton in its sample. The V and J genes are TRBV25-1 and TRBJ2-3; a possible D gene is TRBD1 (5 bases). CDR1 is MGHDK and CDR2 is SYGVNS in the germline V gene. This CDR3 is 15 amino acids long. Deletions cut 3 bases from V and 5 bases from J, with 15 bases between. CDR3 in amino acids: CASSDRQGLGDTQYF. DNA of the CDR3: TGTGCCAGCAGTGATCGTCAGGGTTTGGGAGATACGCAGTATTTT. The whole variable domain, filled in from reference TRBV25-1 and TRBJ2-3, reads EADIYQTPRYLVIGTGKKITLECSQTMGHDKMYWYQQDPGMELHLIHYSYGVNSTEKGDLSSESTVSRIRTEHFPLTLESARPSHTSQYLCASSDRQGLGDTQYFGPGTRLTVL.

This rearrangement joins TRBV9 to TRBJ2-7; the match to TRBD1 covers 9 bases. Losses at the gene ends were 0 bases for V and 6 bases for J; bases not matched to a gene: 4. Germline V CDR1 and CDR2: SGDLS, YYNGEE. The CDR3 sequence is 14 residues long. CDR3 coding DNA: TGTGCCAGCAGCGTAGAGGACAGGGGATCCGAGCAGTACTTC. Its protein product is CASSVEDRGSEQYF. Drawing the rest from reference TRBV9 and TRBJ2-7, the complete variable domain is DSGVTQTPKHLITATGQRVTLRCSPRSGDLSVYWYQQSLDQGLQFLIQYYNGEERAKGNILERFSAQQFPDLHSELNLSSLELGDSALYFCASSVEDRGSEQYFGPGTRLTVT.

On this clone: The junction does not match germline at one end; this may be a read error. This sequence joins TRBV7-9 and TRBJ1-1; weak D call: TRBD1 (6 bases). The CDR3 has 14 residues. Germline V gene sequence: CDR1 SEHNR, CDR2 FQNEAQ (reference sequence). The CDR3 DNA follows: TGTTCCAGCAGCTCTCAGACAGGTGCTAGAGAAGCTTTCTTT. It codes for CSSSSQTGAREAFF. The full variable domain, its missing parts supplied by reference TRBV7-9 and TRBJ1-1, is DTGVSQNPRHKITKRGQNVTFRCDPISEHNRLYWYRQTLGQGPEFLTYFQNEAQLEKSRLLSDRFSAERPKGSFSTLEIQRTEQGDSAMYLCSSSSQTGAREAFFGQGTRLTVV.

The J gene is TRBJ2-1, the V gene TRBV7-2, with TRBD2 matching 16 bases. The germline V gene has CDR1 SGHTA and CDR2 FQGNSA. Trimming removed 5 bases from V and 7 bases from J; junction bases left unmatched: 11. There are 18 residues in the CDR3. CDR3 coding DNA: TGTGCCAGCAGCCCGGGACTAGCGGGAGGGCCTTTGTGGAATGAGCAGTTCTTC. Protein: CASSPGLAGGPLWNEQFF.

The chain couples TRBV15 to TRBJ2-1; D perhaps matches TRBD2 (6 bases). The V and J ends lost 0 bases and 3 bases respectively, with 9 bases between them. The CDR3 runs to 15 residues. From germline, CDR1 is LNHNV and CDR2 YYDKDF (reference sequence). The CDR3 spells CATSRDTSSYNEQFF. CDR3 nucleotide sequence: TGTGCCACCAGCAGAGATACTAGCAGCTACAATGAGCAGTTCTTC. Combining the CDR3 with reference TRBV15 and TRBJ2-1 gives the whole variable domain DAMVIQNPRYQVTQFGKPVTLSCSQTLNHNVMYWYQQKSSQAPKLLFHYYDKDFNNEADTPDNFQSRRPNTSFCFLDIRSPGLGDTAMYLCATSRDTSSYNEQFFGPGTRLTVL.

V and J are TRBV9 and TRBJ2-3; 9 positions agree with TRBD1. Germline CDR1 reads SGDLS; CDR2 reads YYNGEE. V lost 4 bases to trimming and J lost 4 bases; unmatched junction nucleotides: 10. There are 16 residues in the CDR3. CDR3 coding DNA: TGTGCCAGCAGCTTAGACACAGGGGGCGGTCCAGATACGCAGTATTTT. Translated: CASSLDTGGGPDTQYF.

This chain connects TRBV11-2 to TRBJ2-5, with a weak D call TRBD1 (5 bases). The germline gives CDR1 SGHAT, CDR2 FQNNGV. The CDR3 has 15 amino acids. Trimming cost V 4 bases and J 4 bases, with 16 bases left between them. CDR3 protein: CASSYLTEKGETQYF. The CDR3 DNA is TGTGCCAGCAGCTACCTGACAGAAAAGGGAGAGACCCAGTACTTC.